This entry lists 12 T cell receptor beta chains sequenced from one sample in a study of T cell repertoires in cytomegalovirus infection. In TCRdb, the reads were re-called with MiXCR into one record per CDR3 protein. The sample holds a few hundred thousand distinct CDR3 sequences, 15% to 20% seen once. Sequenced input: PBMCs. These receptors all come from a human donor in good health (CMV status not recorded). Some clones in this sample may be carry-over from other donors' samples.

This clonotype was observed a few times. J is TRBJ2-1 and V is TRBV25-1; D ambiguous. The CDR3 has 14 residues. V was pared by 2 bases and J by 7 bases, with 12 bases between. Germline loops: CDR1 MGHDK, CDR2 SYGVNS. The DNA for the CDR3 is TGTGCCAGCAGTGAAATGGCAAGCTCTAATGAGCAGTTCTTC. Amino acids: CASSEMASSNEQFF.

The sample holds many counts of this clonotype. The rearrangement joins TRBV6-5 to TRBJ1-1; 9 nucleotides align to TRBD1. V was pared by 0 bases and J by 4 bases, with 0 bases of the junction left unmatched. The CDR3 totals 14 residues. From germline, CDR1 is MNHEY and CDR2 SVGAGI. The CDR3 spells CASSYSTGGTEAFF. The CDR3 DNA sequence: TGTGCCAGCAGTTACTCGACAGGGGGCACTGAAGCTTTCTTT.

This clonotype has ten or more counts. The chain uses TRBV7-2 and TRBJ2-3; unclear D gene. The CDR3 is made up of 15 amino acids. The germline gives CDR1 SGHTA, CDR2 FQGNSA. Trimming cost V 3 bases and J 1 base, with 11 bases left between them. Written as DNA, the CDR3 is TGTGCCAGCAGCTTGGGTATAGGGCGCACAGATACGCAGTATTTT. Its protein is CASSLGIGRTDTQYF.

In its sample, this clonotype was seen many times. The chain links TRBV7-2 to TRBJ1-2; tentative D call: TRBD1 (5 bases). Germline-derived CDR1 and CDR2 are SGHTA and FQGNSA. Trimming removed 1 base at V and 8 bases at J, with 20 bases between. The CDR3 covers 16 residues. This CDR3 reads CASSLDPRGIVWGYTF. The CDR3 coding sequence is TGTGCCAGCAGCTTAGACCCACGGGGCATCGTTTGGGGCTACACCTTC.

This clonotype was counted many times. V usage is TRBV28 and J usage is TRBJ2-2; D gene ambiguous. The CDR3 has 15 amino acids. CDR1 is MDHEN and CDR2 is SYDVKM in the germline V gene. Trimming cost V 5 bases and J 8 bases, with 18 bases left between them. The CDR3 sequence: CASSPGSRRMGELFF. Written as DNA, the CDR3 is TGTGCCAGCAGTCCCGGAAGTAGAAGGATGGGGGAGCTGTTTTTT.

J is TRBJ2-2 and V is TRBV19; 7 bases align to TRBD1. Trimming cost V 6 bases and J 0 bases; bases outside gene matches: 13. Germline-derived CDR1 and CDR2 are LNHDA and SQIVND (reference sequence). The length of the CDR3 is 18 residues. CDR3 protein: CASRFRDSQFSNTGELFF. DNA for the CDR3: TGTGCCAGTAGATTCCGGGACAGCCAATTTTCGAACACCGGGGAGCTGTTTTTT. Full variable domain (outside the CDR3, taken from reference TRBV19 and TRBJ2-2): DGGITQSPKYLFRKEGQNVTLSCEQNLNHDAMYWYRQDPGQGLRLIYYSQIVNDFQKGDIAEGYSVSREKKESFPLTVTSAQKNPTAFYLCASRFRDSQFSNTGELFFGEGSRLTVL.

This clonotype was counted many times. The CDR3 loop reads CASSWLGLAGGRSYNEQFF. DNA of the CDR3: TGTGCCAGCAGCTGGTTGGGACTAGCGGGGGGGCGGTCCTACAATGAGCAGTTCTTC. The chain recombines TRBV7-2 with TRBJ2-1; 16 bases are a match to TRBD2. The V segment lost 4 bases and the J segment 1 base; nucleotides outside the gene matches: 7. This CDR3 is built from 19 residues. CDR1 is SGHTA and CDR2 is FQGNSA in the germline V gene.

The rearrangement links TRBV27 to TRBJ1-5; D is undetermined. Trimming removed 7 bases at V and 5 bases at J, with 9 bases between. Per germline, CDR1 MNHEY and CDR2 SMNVEV (reference sequence). There are 12 residues in the CDR3. The CDR3 loop is CASKQRDQPQHF. The CDR3 nucleotides read TGTGCCAGCAAACAGCGAGATCAGCCCCAGCATTTT.

This clonotype turned up a few times. The chain carries TRBV7-4 and TRBJ1-4, with 10 bases fitting TRBD1. CDR1 is SGHVT and CDR2 is SQSDAQ in the germline V gene. With V trimmed by 1 base and J by 8 bases, 4 bases remained unmatched. This CDR3 has 15 amino acids. The CDR3 DNA reads TGTGCCAGCAGCTTAGGGGGACAGGGGACCGAAAAACTGTTTTTT. It yields the protein CASSLGGQGTEKLFF.

This rearrangement joins TRBV6-2 or TRBV6-3 to TRBJ2-7, with D possibly called TRBD1 or TRBD2 (5 bases each). The CDR3 sequence is 17 residues long. In germline, CDR1 is MNHEY, CDR2 SVGEGT. Trimming shortened V by 6 bases and J by 7 bases, and 28 bases separated the two germline ends. CDR3 bases: TGTGCCAGCAGGACGAGGAAGTCCGGGACCCCATACTGGGAGCAGTACTTC. It specifies CASRTRKSGTPYWEQYF.

This clonotype was recorded many times. This rearrangement joins TRBV7-6 to TRBJ2-2; 9 bases agree with TRBD1. CDR3 length: 16 amino acids. Unmatched junction bases numbered 5, after V lost 1 base and J lost 5 bases. In germline, CDR1 is SGHVS, CDR2 FNYEAQ. The CDR3 DNA reads as TGTGCCAGCAGCTTAGGGACAGGGGCAAGGACCGGGGAGCTGTTTTTT. Residues: CASSLGTGARTGELFF.

Of note for this clonotype: This may be a read error, as it is one base from a much larger clone. The chain employs TRBV7-9 and TRBJ2-7; 7 nucleotides align to TRBD1. The germline V gene encodes CDR1 SEHNR and CDR2 FQNEAQ (reference sequence). CDR3 length: 17 residues. Here the CDR3 DNA reads TGTGTCAGCAGCTTAGAAGGGGGCCTCACCAGCTCCTACGAGCAGTACTTC. This codes for CVSSLEGGLTSSYEQYF.